This entry features one T cell receptor (beta chain) sequence. Its antigen is unidentified. CDR3 length: 16 amino acids. The germline V gene encodes CDR1 SGHNT and CDR2 YYREEE (reference sequence). V shed 0 bases and J shed 4 bases, with 14 bases lying between them. This sample stems from a study of T cell responses to AZD1222 COVID-19 vaccine. Study-wide background: Some second doses came at about 4 weeks and others at about 12 weeks; these were pooled.

Sequencing used immunoSEQ multiplex PCR; TCRdb keeps in-frame clones, though not all of them. Among about 100,000 clones listed, about 87% were seen once. Notes on the study in general: Mostly white British, mostly female donors; authors suggested clonal diversity may be underestimated. Baseline seropositives among AZD1222 recipients totaled only six. Spike regions recognized by vaccine-associated CD4 TCRs spanned the protein, led by 160-218 and 743-854.

The chain couples TRBV5-4 to TRBJ2-1; TRBD2 might be the D (6 bases). The sequencing used peripheral blood, collected on day 0 of AZD1222 vaccination. This receptor was identified in an adult in good health. The CDR3 sequence: CASSLAGGVEYNEQFF. The CDR3 DNA follows: TGTGCCAGCAGCTTGGCAGGCGGGGTCGAGTACAATGAGCAGTTCTTC.